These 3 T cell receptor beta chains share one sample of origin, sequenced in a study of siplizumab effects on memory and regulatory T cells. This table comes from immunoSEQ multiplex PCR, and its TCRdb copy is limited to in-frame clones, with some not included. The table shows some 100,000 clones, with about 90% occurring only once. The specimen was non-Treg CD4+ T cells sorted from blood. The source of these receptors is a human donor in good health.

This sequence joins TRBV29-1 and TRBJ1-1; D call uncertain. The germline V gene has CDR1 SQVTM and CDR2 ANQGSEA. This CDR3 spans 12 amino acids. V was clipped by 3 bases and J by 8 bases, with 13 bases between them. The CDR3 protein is CSVEGASQEAFF. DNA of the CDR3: TGCAGCGTTGAGGGCGCCAGTCAAGAAGCTTTCTTT. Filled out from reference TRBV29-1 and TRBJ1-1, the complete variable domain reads SAVISQKPSRDICQRGTSLTIQCQVDSQVTMMFWYRQQPGQSLTLIATANQGSEATYESGFVIDKFPISRPNLTFSTLTVSNMSPEDSSIYLCSVEGASQEAFFGQGTRLTVV.

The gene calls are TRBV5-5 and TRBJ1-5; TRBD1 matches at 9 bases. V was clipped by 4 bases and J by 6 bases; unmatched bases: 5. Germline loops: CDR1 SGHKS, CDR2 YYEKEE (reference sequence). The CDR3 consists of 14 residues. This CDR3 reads CASSVTGGSQPQHF. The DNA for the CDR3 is TGTGCCAGCAGCGTAACAGGGGGCAGTCAGCCCCAGCATTTT.

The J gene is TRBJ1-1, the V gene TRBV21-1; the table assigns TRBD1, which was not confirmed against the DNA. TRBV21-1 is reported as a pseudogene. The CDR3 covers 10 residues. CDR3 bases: TGTGCCAGCAGACACGTAATGGCTTTCTTT. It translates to CASRHVMAFF.